The next 21 T cell receptor beta chains were all read from a single sample in a study of blood T cells in healthy people across ages. Primed by a sample-barcoded 5' primer and a J-beta primer mix, a second PCR proceeded for about 7 to 11 cycles. TCRdb re-called the 5' RACE reads with MiXCR, one entry per CDR3 protein. Of 1.5 million to 2 million distinct CDR3 sequences in the sample, about 50% were seen once. The sample was blood. These receptors were obtained from a woman in her thirties or forties in good health.

The chain has TRBV6-2 or TRBV6-3 and TRBJ1-2; the D gene is possibly TRBD1 (6 bases). V was cut by 10 bases and J by 6 bases, with 21 bases left in between. From germline, CDR1 is MNHEY and CDR2 SVGEGT. The CDR3 is 14 residues long. CDR3 sequence: CATADSPILHGYTF. In nucleotides, the CDR3 is TGTGCCACCGCGGACAGCCCGATTCTCCATGGCTACACCTTC.

This clonotype was seen a handful of times. This chain joins TRBV29-1 and TRBJ1-5; D remains ambiguous. The CDR3 has 14 amino acids. Deletions cut 1 base from V and 5 bases from J, with 12 bases between. Germline lookup yields CDR1 SQVTM and CDR2 ANQGSEA. CDR3 residues: CSVEGLTDDQPQHF. Here the CDR3 DNA reads TGCAGCGTTGAAGGCTTGACGGACGATCAGCCCCAGCATTTT.

This clonotype has more than one count but fewer than ten. The genes are TRBV27 and TRBJ2-5, with 12 bases aligning to TRBD1. The germline gives CDR1 MNHEY, CDR2 SMNVEV (reference sequence). The CDR3 loop spans 15 amino acids. Trimming at V came to 4 bases and at J to 5 bases, leaving 5 bases not matched to a gene. In DNA, the CDR3 is TGTGCCAGCAGTTCGGGACAGGGGGCCTGGGAGACCCAGTACTTC. This sequence encodes CASSSGQGAWETQYF.

The V call is TRBV18, the J call TRBJ2-4; TRBD2 might be the D (5 bases). The J call is doubtful: the DNA matches TRBJ2-7 better. The CDR3 has 12 residues. Germline-derived CDR1 and CDR2 are KGHSH and LQKENI. CDR3 bases: TGTGCCAGCTCACCATCACGGGGCGAGCAGTACTTC. Translation gives CASSPSRGEQYF.

The chain joins TRBV7-2 to TRBJ1-2, with a tentative D call TRBD1 (5 bases). The CDR3 sequence is 15 residues long. V dropped 5 bases and J dropped 6 bases, with 19 bases sitting between them. Germline V lookup: CDR1 SGHTA, CDR2 FQGNSA. CDR3 amino acids: CASSPRTGLGDGYTF. Here the CDR3 DNA reads TGTGCCAGCAGCCCGCGGACGGGACTAGGTGATGGCTACACCTTC.

This chain connects TRBV27 to TRBJ2-5; D remains unclear. This CDR3 is built from 12 residues. The V end was cut by 3 bases, the J end by 11 bases, with 13 bases between. Germline CDR1 is MNHEY and CDR2 is SMNVEV (reference sequence). The CDR3 region has the DNA TGTGCCAGCAGTTTTAGTAAACGTGAGCAGTACTTC. Translating it yields CASSFSKREQYF.

The chain recombines TRBV4-2 with TRBJ2-5, with 14 bases lining up with TRBD2. V was clipped by 8 bases and J by 3 bases; unmatched bases: 2. The CDR3 has 14 residues. Per germline, CDR1 LGHNA and CDR2 YNFKEQ. CDR3 in amino acids: CASGLAGGKETQYF. The DNA of the CDR3 is TGTGCCAGCGGACTAGCGGGGGGTAAAGAGACCCAGTACTTC.

In DNA, the CDR3 is TGTGCCAGCAGCAAAGAGGGCAGGGGCCGCTGGGAGCAGTACTTC. It yields the protein CASSKEGRGRWEQYF. The rearrangement joins TRBV21-1 to TRBJ2-7; the table's D call TRBD1 went unverified against the DNA. TRBV21-1 is a pseudogene segment. This CDR3 is built from 15 residues.

The V and J genes are TRBV27 and TRBJ1-5; D is uncertain. The CDR3 extends over 15 amino acids. Trimming left V 6 bases short and J 7 bases short, with 19 bases between. Germline V lookup: CDR1 MNHEY, CDR2 SMNVEV (reference sequence). The DNA of the CDR3 is TGTGCCAGCAGCCCCCCCCGGGGAGACGGCCAGCCCCAGCATTTT. Its translation is CASSPPRGDGQPQHF.

The chain has TRBV3-1 and TRBJ1-2, with a tentative D call TRBD1 (5 bases). The length of the CDR3 is 14 residues. Between the trimmed V and J ends, which lost 0 bases and 4 bases, there was a span of 9 bases. Germline CDR1 reads LGHDT; CDR2 reads YNNKEL (reference sequence). The CDR3 spells CASSQDGGVYGYTF. The CDR3 DNA reads TGTGCCAGCAGCCAAGATGGGGGAGTCTATGGCTACACCTTC. The full variable domain, completed using reference TRBV3-1 and TRBJ1-2, is DTAVSQTPKYLVTQMGNDKSIKCEQNLGHDTMYWYKQDSKKFLKIMFSYNNKELIINETVPNRFSPKSPDKAHLNLHINSLELGDSAVYFCASSQDGGVYGYTFGSGTRLTVV.

This chain links TRBV6-5 with TRBJ1-2; a weak D match, TRBD1 (6 bases). CDR1 is MNHEY and CDR2 is SVGAGI in the germline V gene. The CDR3 has 14 amino acids. Trimming took off 11 bases at V and 7 bases at J, with 23 bases between the two ends. The CDR3 here is CAVRKGGAERGYTF. CDR3 sequence (DNA): TGTGCCGTTAGGAAGGGGGGCGCTGAGCGTGGCTACACCTTC.

The chain employs TRBV10-3 and TRBJ1-1, with D uncertain. The CDR3 spans 14 residues. The germline V gene encodes CDR1 ENHRY and CDR2 SYGVKD. Trimming took off 3 bases at V and 6 bases at J, with 14 bases between the two ends. CDR3: CAISDRGSEAEAFF. The CDR3 region has the DNA TGTGCCATCAGTGATCGGGGATCAGAGGCTGAAGCTTTCTTT.

The rearrangement links TRBV25-1 to TRBJ1-6, with 7 bases fitting TRBD1. Germline CDR1 and CDR2: MGHDK and SYGVNS. V trimming: 6 bases; J trimming: 7 bases; junction bases outside the gene matches: 6. CDR3 length: 14 amino acids. This chain's CDR3 is CASRGQVENSPLHF. The CDR3 nucleotides are TGTGCCAGCAGAGGACAGGTTGAAAATTCACCCCTCCACTTT.

The V and J genes are TRBV12-3 or TRBV12-4 and TRBJ2-1, with D maybe TRBD2 (6 bases). CDR3 size: 14 residues. The V end lost 2 bases, the J end lost 5 bases, and 10 bases lay between the germline ends. This chain's CDR3 is CASSLSGEDNEQFF. The CDR3 DNA reads TGTGCCAGCAGTTTATCTGGGGAGGACAATGAGCAGTTCTTC.

The V and J genes are TRBV27 and TRBJ2-3; D unresolved. Germline V gene lookup returns CDR1 MNHEY and CDR2 SMNVEV (reference sequence). Trimming stripped 4 bases from V and 0 bases from J, with 11 bases between. The CDR3 consists of 15 residues. CDR3 nucleotide sequence: TGTGCCAGCAGTTATAGTAGCAGAAGCACAGATACGCAGTATTTT. This translates into CASSYSSRSTDTQYF.

There are a few counts of this clonotype. This chain connects TRBV29-1 to TRBJ2-1; perhaps TRBD2 as D (6 bases). The CDR3 consists of 15 residues. Germline V CDR1 and CDR2: SQVTM, ANQGSEA. V dropped 1 base and J dropped 3 bases, with 13 bases sitting between them. The CDR3 reads CSVEGRAGHYNEQFF. The CDR3 bases are TGCAGCGTTGAAGGGAGGGCAGGCCACTACAATGAGCAGTTCTTC.

There are a few counts of this clonotype. The J gene is TRBJ2-7, the V gene TRBV20-1; 7 bases are a match to TRBD1. This CDR3 region has 15 residues. Germline lookup yields CDR1 DFQATT and CDR2 SNEGSKA (reference sequence). Trimming at V came to 5 bases and at J to 0 bases, leaving 10 bases not matched to a gene. CDR3 loop: CSAANRDRSSYEQYF. CDR3 nucleotide sequence: TGCAGTGCTGCGAACCGGGACAGAAGCTCCTACGAGCAGTACTTC.

The rearrangement joins TRBV3-1 to TRBJ2-3; 7 nucleotides agree with TRBD2. Germline V gives CDR1 LGHDT, CDR2 YNNKEL (reference sequence). There are 16 residues in the CDR3. The V gene end was trimmed by 3 bases and the J gene end by 0 bases; junction bases not matched to a gene: 6. The CDR3 DNA follows: TGTGCCAGCAGCCAGAGGCTAGCGGCTAGCACAGATACGCAGTATTTT. Translating gives CASSQRLAASTDTQYF.

This chain joins TRBV9 and TRBJ2-5; 7 bases match TRBD2. The CDR3 sequence is 15 residues long. Trimming at V came to 2 bases and at J to 4 bases, leaving 8 bases not matched to a gene. Germline CDR1 is SGDLS and CDR2 is YYNGEE. The CDR3 is CASSVEGGGGETQYF. In DNA, the CDR3 is TGTGCCAGCAGCGTCGAGGGCGGGGGTGGAGAGACCCAGTACTTC.

This chain links TRBV27 with TRBJ1-5; 8 bases line up with TRBD1. The germline V gene encodes CDR1 MNHEY and CDR2 SMNVEV (reference sequence). Trimming cost V 5 bases and J 3 bases; bases outside gene matches: 12. CDR3 size: 17 residues. This CDR3 is CASSPSTGDAHNQPQHF. For the CDR3, the DNA is TGTGCCAGCAGTCCCTCGACAGGGGACGCCCACAATCAGCCCCAGCATTTT.

DNA for the CDR3: TGTGCCAGCAGCTTCCGACAGGGCTCTAACTATGGCTACACCTTC. Residues: CASSFRQGSNYGYTF. The rearrangement joins TRBV7-8 to TRBJ1-2, with TRBD1 identical over 7 bases. Germline CDR1 SGHVS, CDR2 FQNEAQ. The CDR3 is 15 amino acids. V lost 3 bases, J lost 0 bases, and 4 bases stayed unmatched.